This T cell receptor beta chain was observed in a study of shared clonotypes between healthy human individuals. Naive-designated CD8 cells lacked CD45RO, were positively enriched for CCR7, and omitted terminally differentiated effector memory CD45RA+ cells. The test was conducted at deep level. The method was immunoSEQ multiplex PCR; TCRdb's version includes in-frame clones alone and lacks a portion of them. The table lists some 1,900,000 clones, about 95% of them singletons. The study, taken as a whole, reports: Sharing across a handful of donors was seen in 4.5% to 6.5% of naive CD4 clonotypes. Read depth was anticipated to influence clonotype sharing among donors.

Remarks on this clone: Its target is unknown.

Germline V gene lookup returns CDR1 MGHDK and CDR2 SYGVNS. V was clipped by 1 base and J by 0 bases, with 12 bases between them. This CDR3 spans 16 amino acids. The specimen was naive CD8+ T cells sorted from blood. The chain employs TRBV25-1 and TRBJ1-2; D may be TRBD1 (5 bases). This receptor was identified in a young man in good health. The CDR3 coding sequence is TGTGCCAGCAGTGAATGGGAGGGACTTACTAACTATGGCTACACCTTC. Its translation: CASSEWEGLTNYGYTF.